This is a list of T cell receptor beta chains from one sample in a study of human CD8 memory T cell subsets. Each CDR3 protein gets one entry in TCRdb, which reprocessed the 5' RACE reads and gives no DNA. With about 10,000 distinct CDR3 sequences in the sample, the ten largest clones hold about 15%. Material: CD8+ stem-like memory T cells (TSCM and TCM) sorted from PBMCs. The source of these receptors is a human donor in good health. Each CDR3 is given with its conserved first and last residue. Rows give clone size only sometimes, using once, few, many, or a class for an expanded clone.

>11|TRBV4-1|TRBJ1-4|NA
CASSLGTAIFF
>14|TRBV5-1|TRBJ1-1|NA
CASSLKQGITEAFF
>14|TRBV5-5|TRBJ2-2|medium-sized
CASSLTGNTGELFF
>14|TRBV6-5|TRBJ1-4|medium-sized
CASTAQGTNEKLFF
>15|TRBV28|TRBJ2-7|NA
CASSSAWGRAYEQYF
>17|TRBV9|TRBJ2-3|NA
CASSALGGAGGSDTQYF
>14|TRBV12-3/TRBV12-4|TRBJ2-3|NA
CASLKRGLTDTQYF
>17|TRBV7-9|TRBJ2-7|NA
CASSLVGAGESSYEQYF
>13|TRBV6-5|TRBJ1-1|NA
CASSYTGGTEAFF
>18|TRBV4-1|TRBJ2-3|NA
CASSPDGIQGALADTQYF
>13|TRBV6-1|TRBJ2-4|NA
CASSLGTANIQYF
>14|TRBV4-2|TRBJ2-7|NA
CASSQEKETYEQYF
>15|TRBV9|TRBJ2-1|NA
CASSVDGEAYNEQFF
>13|TRBV28|TRBJ2-2|medium-sized
CATSTLASGELFF
>16|TRBV7-9|TRBJ2-1|medium-sized
CASSPRRDNHYNEQFF
>19|TRBV28|TRBJ2-1|NA
CASSLNSRLAGEMYNEQFF
>16|TRBV7-2|TRBJ2-5|NA
CASSLEIETGQETQYF
>12|TRBV28|TRBJ2-7|NA
CASRRVSHEQYF
>14|TRBV6-2/TRBV6-3|TRBJ2-7|NA
CASSPGLSFYEQYF
>14|TRBV6-2/TRBV6-3|TRBJ1-5|NA
CASSYWANNQPQHF
>17|TRBV14|TRBJ2-3|medium-sized
CASSQEEGRGRLDTQYF
>14|TRBV5-1|TRBJ2-3|NA
CASSSYRDTDTQYF
>14|TRBV27|TRBJ1-5|medium-sized
CASRTGSPNQPQHF
>15|TRBV7-9|TRBJ2-2|NA
CASSLEGINTGELFF
>14|TRBV27|TRBJ2-7|NA
CASSLAGGLYEQYF
>12|TRBV12-3/TRBV12-4|TRBJ2-3|NA
CASSLYSDTQYF
>14|TRBV7-2|TRBJ2-7|medium-sized
CASSLLGVAYEQYF
>15|TRBV6-5|TRBJ2-3|NA
CASRPGTVNTDTQYF
>13|TRBV27|TRBJ2-1|NA
CASSLDRRNEQFF